This paragraph reports one T cell receptor beta chain. The data stem from a study of blood T cell repertoires in COVID-19. Overall study context: Some COVID-19 samples were acute and others convalescent; all came from the United States, Italy and Spain. The analysed material was cDNA or gDNA that came from T cells, B-cell-depleted T cells, or PBMCs.

Original processing notes: Amplification with reference gene primers provided the estimates of nucleated cell counts. Assay used: immunoSEQ multiplex PCR; TCRdb lists only in-frame clones, some missing. The DNA gave D and trimming, while V, J and clone size come from that table. Of 110,000 or so clones in the sample, around 85% are singletons; the top ten hold approximately 5%. The sequenced material came from peripheral blood. The receptor comes from an older woman with COVID-19, enrolled during active disease.

The CDR3 here is CASSEGTSGGGSYNEQFF. The CDR3 nucleotides read TGTGCCAGCAGCGAGGGGACTAGCGGGGGTGGCTCCTACAATGAGCAGTTCTTC. The genes are TRBV9 and TRBJ2-1; TRBD2 matches 14 bases. With 3 bases clipped from V and 0 bases from J, the junction kept 5 bases outside the gene matches. The length of the CDR3 is 18 residues. CDR1 is SGDLS and CDR2 is YYNGEE in the germline V gene.